These T cell receptor beta chains were read from a single sample in a study of blood T cell repertoires in COVID-19. TCRdb's copy holds only in-frame clones and misses some; the assay was immunoSEQ multiplex PCR. Among approximately 260,000 clones listed, roughly 86% were seen once. The specimen was peripheral blood. All receptors come from a man younger than 35 with active or convalescent COVID-19. CDR3s include the opening cysteine and the closing phenylalanine or tryptophan. The order of the fields is J gene, clone size, V gene, D gene, CDR3 length, CDR3 DNA, CDR3 protein. D genes are given only for firm matches. Clone size, where shown, is once, few, many, or a class for clones that have expanded.

TRBJ2-7,NA,TRBV5-4,NA,15,TGTGCCAGCAGCTTGGGGGGCCCCCACTCCTACGAGCAGTACTTC,CASSLGGPHSYEQYF
TRBJ2-5,NA,TRBV2,TRBD1,14,TGTGCCAGCAGTGGGGACAGGGGGAGAGAGACCCAGTACTTC,CASSGDRGRETQYF
TRBJ2-3,NA,TRBV9,NA,18,TGTGCCAGCAGCGTATTGTCAGAAGCGGAGCCAAGCACAGATACGCAGTATTTT,CASSVLSEAEPSTDTQYF
TRBJ1-2,NA,TRBV6-5,NA,14,TGTGCCAGCAATTTCCGAGGGGGAAGAGGGGGCTACACCTTC,CASNFRGGRGGYTF
TRBJ1-6,NA,TRBV6-5,NA,15,TGTGCCAGCAGTTACCAGACAGGCGCGATGGGACCCCTCCACTTT,CASSYQTGAMGPLHF
TRBJ2-2,NA,TRBV27,NA,11,TGTGCCTGGGGAGGCACCGGGGAGCTGTTTTTT,CAWGGTGELFF
TRBJ2-3,NA,TRBV6-5,TRBD2,15,TGTGCCAGCAGTTATAGCGGGGGCCGCACAGATACGCAGTATTTT,CASSYSGGRTDTQYF
TRBJ2-1,NA,TRBV10-2,NA,15,TGCGCCAGCAGTGAGCTCGAGGTTTGGAACAATGAGCAGTTCTTC,CASSELEVWNNEQFF
TRBJ2-2,NA,TRBV30,NA,13,TGTGCCTGGACCAACAGGGTGGTCGGGGAGCTGTTTTTT,CAWTNRVVGELFF
TRBJ2-7,NA,TRBV6-5,NA,13,TGTGCCAGCAGTTTGGACAGATCCTACGAGCAGTACTTC,CASSLDRSYEQYF
TRBJ2-7,NA,TRBV6-5,TRBD1,14,TGTGCCAGCAGTCCCGGGACAGTCTCCTACGAGCAGTACTTC,CASSPGTVSYEQYF
TRBJ1-5,few,TRBV19,NA,13,TGTGCCAGTAGTATGACTATCGATCAGCCCCAGCATTTT,CASSMTIDQPQHF
TRBJ2-7,NA,TRBV27,TRBD1,15,TGTGCCAGCAGTTTGACAGGGCGCCTGACCTACGAGCAGTACTTC,CASSLTGRLTYEQYF
TRBJ2-1,NA,TRBV27,TRBD2,15,TGTGCCAGCACCCCGCCTAGCGGGAGGGCCAGTGAGCAGTTCTTC,CASTPPSGRASEQFF
TRBJ2-1,NA,TRBV11-1,NA,12,TGTGCCAGCAGCCTGACAGACAATGAGCAGTTCTTC,CASSLTDNEQFF
TRBJ1-2,NA,TRBV10-3,NA,12,TGTGCCACCTTACAGGGCGGCTATGGCTACACCTTC,CATLQGGYGYTF
TRBJ2-7,NA,TRBV19,NA,13,TGTGCCAGTAGTATCGGGACTGCGGGGGAGCAGTACTTC,CASSIGTAGEQYF
TRBJ2-7,NA,TRBV2,NA,14,TGTGCCAGCGGTCGGGACACGAGCTCCTACGAGCAGTACTTC,CASGRDTSSYEQYF
TRBJ1-3,NA,TRBV30,TRBD1,15,TGTGCGCTTTTAAGAGGGACAGGGGCTGGAAACACCATATATTTT,CALLRGTGAGNTIYF
TRBJ2-7,NA,TRBV12-3/TRBV12-4,NA,12,TGTGCCAGCAGTTCCGGGTCATACGAGCAGTACTTC,CASSSGSYEQYF
TRBJ2-7,NA,TRBV7-9,TRBD2,16,TGTGCCAGCAGCTCGTCGCAGGTAGCGGGAGGCCTACTCTTGCACTTC,CASSSSQVAGGLLLHF
TRBJ2-3,NA,TRBV7-9,NA,15,TGTGCCAGCAGCACCGGACATTTTAGCACAGATACGCAGTATTTT,CASSTGHFSTDTQYF
TRBJ2-3,NA,TRBV4-1,NA,19,TGCGCCAGCAGCCAGCCGGGTAAGGGAGGCGGGACCTCCTTACATACGCAGTATTTT,CASSQPGKGGGTSLHTQYF
TRBJ1-5,NA,TRBV2,NA,13,TGTGCCAGTTCCCAGGGAAACAATCAGCCCCAGCATTTT,CASSQGNNQPQHF
TRBJ1-1,NA,TRBV6-6,NA,12,TGTGCCAGCAGTTACTTGACAGCTGAAGCTTTCTTT,CASSYLTAEAFF
TRBJ1-1,NA,TRBV6-6,NA,14,TGTGCCAGTGTCGCCCAGACACGGAACACTGAAGCTTTCTTT,CASVAQTRNTEAFF
TRBJ1-1,NA,TRBV27,NA,14,TGTGCCAGCAGTCCCGGGGACAAAGCGGCTGAAGCTTTCTTT,CASSPGDKAAEAFF
TRBJ2-7,NA,TRBV9,TRBD1,20,TGTGCCAGCAGCGTAGGGATCTGGGACAGGGGAGGGATGGGCTCCTACGAGCAGTACTTC,CASSVGIWDRGGMGSYEQYF
TRBJ1-1,NA,TRBV2,TRBD1,15,TGTGCCAGCAGTGTGGCTGGACAGGGGGCAAATGAAGCTTTCTTT,CASSVAGQGANEAFF
TRBJ1-4,NA,TRBV28,NA,13,TGTGCCGTGCCAGATGCAACTAATGAAAAACTGTTTTTT,CAVPDATNEKLFF
TRBJ1-5,NA,TRBV7-9,NA,14,TGTGCCAGCAGCTTGGGCGACAGCAATCAGCCCCAGCATTTT,CASSLGDSNQPQHF
TRBJ2-1,NA,TRBV29-1,NA,13,TGCATCGTAGAGACAGGTTCCCTCAGTGAGCAGTTCTTC,CIVETGSLSEQFF
TRBJ1-6,once,TRBV5-4,TRBD1,14,TGTGCCAGCAGCTCCGGGACAGTTAATTCACCCCTCCACTTT,CASSSGTVNSPLHF
TRBJ2-7,NA,TRBV3-1/TRBV3-2,NA,15,TGTGCCAGCAGCCATTACAGGAACTCTCGCTACGAGCAGTACTTC,CASSHYRNSRYEQYF
TRBJ2-7,few,TRBV11-2,TRBD1,15,TGTGCCAGCAGCTTAGGGACAGGGGCGCTCTACGAGCAGTACTTC,CASSLGTGALYEQYF
TRBJ1-4,NA,TRBV5-1,NA,14,TGCGCCAGCAGCTTGGAAGGGGTTAATGAAAAACTGTTTTTT,CASSLEGVNEKLFF
TRBJ1-4,NA,TRBV6-2/TRBV6-3,NA,15,TGTGCCAGCAGTTACGGCAGGACTTATAATGAAAAACTGTTTTTT,CASSYGRTYNEKLFF
TRBJ2-7,many,TRBV2,NA,13,TGTGCCAGCAGTGCCCCCTTCCTCTACGAGCAGTACTTC,CASSAPFLYEQYF
TRBJ1-1,NA,TRBV12-3/TRBV12-4,NA,12,TGTGCCAGCACCGCGATGAACACTGAAGCTTTCTTT,CASTAMNTEAFF
TRBJ1-1,few,TRBV4-3,NA,16,TGCGCCAGCAGCCAAGATAGGAGTGTTAGGGGCACTGAAGCTTTCTTT,CASSQDRSVRGTEAFF
TRBJ2-5,NA,TRBV20-1,TRBD2,15,TGCAGTGCTAGTGCGGGACTAGCGGTCTCGGAGACCCAGTACTTC,CSASAGLAVSETQYF
TRBJ1-6,NA,TRBV5-5,NA,17,TGTGCCAGCAGCTTGGTCTTGACTTACTCCTATAATTCACCCCTCCACTTT,CASSLVLTYSYNSPLHF
TRBJ1-6,NA,TRBV2,TRBD1,16,TGTGCCAGCAGCCGAGGACAGGGAACGTATAATTCACCCCTCCACTTT,CASSRGQGTYNSPLHF
TRBJ2-5,NA,TRBV18,TRBD1,17,TGTGCCAGCTCACCACCGGGACAGGGGGCGCATGGGGAGACCCAGTACTTC,CASSPPGQGAHGETQYF
TRBJ2-5,NA,TRBV19,TRBD1,14,TGTGCCAGTAGTATAGGGACAGGGGTGGAGACCCAGTACTTC,CASSIGTGVETQYF
TRBJ1-4,NA,TRBV5-1,TRBD1,15,TGCGCCAGCAGCTCCTTGGACAGGCAGAATGAAAAACTGTTTTTT,CASSSLDRQNEKLFF
TRBJ1-6,NA,TRBV5-4,TRBD1,15,TGTGCCAGCAGCCTACACAGGGGAGACAATTCACCCCTCCACTTT,CASSLHRGDNSPLHF
TRBJ2-5,NA,TRBV2,TRBD2,16,TGTGCCAGCAGTGAAAGGAGCGGGGGGGCCGGGGAGACCCAGTACTTC,CASSERSGGAGETQYF
TRBJ1-1,NA,TRBV6-5,TRBD1,15,TGTGCCAGCAGACCCGACAGGGGGGCTGCCATTGAAGCTTTCTTT,CASRPDRGAAIEAFF
TRBJ1-1,NA,TRBV6-6,TRBD1,14,TGTGCCTGTCATTCAGGGGGTTTGAACACTGAAGCTTTCTTT,CACHSGGLNTEAFF
TRBJ2-6,NA,TRBV3-1/TRBV3-2,NA,14,TGTGCCAGCAGCTTAGCTTCTGGGGCCAACGTCCTGACTTTC,CASSLASGANVLTF
TRBJ2-1,once,TRBV20-1,TRBD2,18,TGCAGTGCTAGTACCGGGACTAGCGGGAGAGTTTCCTACAATGAGCAGTTCTTC,CSASTGTSGRVSYNEQFF
TRBJ2-7,NA,TRBV4-1,NA,15,TGCGCCAGCAGCCAAATCCAGCAAGGGGCCTACGAGCAGTACTTC,CASSQIQQGAYEQYF